Listed below are T cell receptor beta chains from one sample, sequenced in a study of T cells in Graves' hyperthyroidism and ophthalmopathy. TCRdb itself ran the multiplex PCR reads through MiXCR, one entry per CDR3 protein. The sample includes 350,000 or so distinct CDR3 sequences, around a sixth of them seen just once. Sequenced sample: blood. These receptor sequences come from a woman aged 45-65 years with Graves' hyperthyroidism. CDR3s include the opening cysteine and the closing phenylalanine or tryptophan. The order of the fields is CDR3 length, J gene, clone size, V gene, D gene, CDR3 DNA, CDR3 protein. A D gene is named only where the DNA matches it firmly. A row's size may be missing; if present it is once, few, many or a size class.

14 TRBJ2-1 many TRBV2 NA TGTGCCAGCAGTGAACTAGCTGGCTACAATGAGCAGTTCTTC CASSELAGYNEQFF
14 TRBJ2-5 NA TRBV15 NA TGTGCCACCAGCAGAGATAACATACAAGAGACCCAGTACTTC CATSRDNIQETQYF
19 TRBJ2-6 many TRBV27 TRBD1 TGTGCCAGCAGTTTCGTTCGCAATACAGGGGGCTCTGGGGCCAACGTCCTGACTTTC CASSFVRNTGGSGANVLTF
16 TRBJ2-3 many TRBV7-9 TRBD2 TGTGCCAGCAGCGCATCACCGGGACTAGCGGGGGATACGCAGTATTTT CASSASPGLAGDTQYF
16 TRBJ2-2 once TRBV7-6 TRBD2 TGTGCCAGCAGCTTGACTAGCGGGTTGAACACCGGGGAGCTGTTTTTT CASSLTSGLNTGELFF
13 TRBJ1-4 many TRBV3-1 NA TGTGCCAGCAGCCAAGACTTAACGGCATCACTGTTTTTT CASSQDLTASLFF
14 TRBJ1-1 NA TRBV20-1 TRBD1 TGCAGTGCGTCGTCAGGGGGTCCGAACACTGAAGCTTTCTTT CSASSGGPNTEAFF
13 TRBJ2-3 many TRBV3-1 NA TGTGCCAGCCTAGACAACTTCACAGATACGCAGTATTTT CASLDNFTDTQYF
15 TRBJ1-1 few TRBV19 NA TGTGCCAGTAGTATAGGGGCCGAAGTGAACACTGAAGCTTTCTTT CASSIGAEVNTEAFF
18 TRBJ2-3 NA TRBV2 TRBD2 TGTGCCAGCAACCCCGGGACTAGCGGGGGGCCCGGCACAGATACGCAGTATTTT CASNPGTSGGPGTDTQYF
20 TRBJ1-1 NA TRBV15 NA TGTGCCACCAGCAGAGATCTTCCTCTGAACGTTAAAAAAGGGGACACTGAAGCTTTCTTT CATSRDLPLNVKKGDTEAFF
14 TRBJ2-7 few TRBV27 TRBD1 TGTGCCAGCAGTTGGGGACAGGGCCTCGACGAGCAGTACTTC CASSWGQGLDEQYF
9 TRBJ1-2 many TRBV12-3/TRBV12-4 NA TGTGCCAGCGGGAGCGGCTACACCTTC CASGSGYTF
13 TRBJ1-1 once TRBV28 NA TGTGCCAGCAGTCAGCCTGGGTCCGCTGGGTCTTTCTTT CASSQPGSAGSFF
15 TRBJ2-3 many TRBV3-1 NA TGTGCCAGCAGCCCAAGTGGGGGCGGTGGAGATACGCAGTATTTT CASSPSGGGGDTQYF
14 TRBJ2-5 many TRBV5-1 NA TGCGCCAGCAGCTCGGGGTCCAACCAAGAGACCCAGTACTTC CASSSGSNQETQYF
14 TRBJ2-2 NA TRBV5-1 NA TGCGCCAGCAGCTTGGACAGTCCCCGCGGGGAGCTGTTTTTT CASSLDSPRGELFF
16 TRBJ2-3 many TRBV12-3/TRBV12-4 TRBD2 TGTGCCAGCAGTTTAGGCCTAGCGGGGGGGTTAGATACGCAGTATTTT CASSLGLAGGLDTQYF
13 TRBJ2-3 few TRBV10-2 NA TGCGCCAGCAGCATCGGTAGGGCAGATACGCAGTATTTT CASSIGRADTQYF
14 TRBJ2-7 NA TRBV7-9 NA TGTGCCAGCAGCACAGGCGTCGAGCCCTACGAGCAGTACTTC CASSTGVEPYEQYF
14 TRBJ2-5 NA TRBV20-1 NA TGCAGTGCTACCCGTACTAGTTCTCAAGAGACCCAGTACTTC CSATRTSSQETQYF
13 TRBJ2-3 few TRBV30 NA TGTGCCTGGAGTGGGGGGAGCCAACATACGCAGTATTTT CAWSGGSQHTQYF
12 TRBJ1-1 few TRBV14 NA TGTGCCAGCAGCCCACCGAACACTGAAGCTTTCTTT CASSPPNTEAFF
11 TRBJ2-1 many TRBV20-1 NA TGCAGTGCTACCCTGAACAATGAGCAGTTCTTC CSATLNNEQFF
15 TRBJ2-1 many TRBV5-1 NA TGCGCCAGCAGCTTGGTCGGGGGCCCTACTAATGAGCAGTTCTTC CASSLVGGPTNEQFF
14 TRBJ2-5 NA TRBV6-5 TRBD2 TGTGCCAGCAGTTACTCGAGCCTAGCGGGGTCCCAGTACTTC CASSYSSLAGSQYF
13 TRBJ2-1 NA TRBV28 NA TGTGCCAGCAGCTTGCACGACATCAATGAGCAGTTCTTC CASSLHDINEQFF
16 TRBJ2-2 few TRBV6-1 NA TGTGCCAGCAGAAACGCGGGTTCGCAGGGTTCCGGGGAGCTGTTTTTT CASRNAGSQGSGELFF
14 TRBJ2-1 many TRBV2 TRBD1 TGTGCCAGCAGCGTAGACAGGGGCGGCAATGAGCAGTTCTTC CASSVDRGGNEQFF